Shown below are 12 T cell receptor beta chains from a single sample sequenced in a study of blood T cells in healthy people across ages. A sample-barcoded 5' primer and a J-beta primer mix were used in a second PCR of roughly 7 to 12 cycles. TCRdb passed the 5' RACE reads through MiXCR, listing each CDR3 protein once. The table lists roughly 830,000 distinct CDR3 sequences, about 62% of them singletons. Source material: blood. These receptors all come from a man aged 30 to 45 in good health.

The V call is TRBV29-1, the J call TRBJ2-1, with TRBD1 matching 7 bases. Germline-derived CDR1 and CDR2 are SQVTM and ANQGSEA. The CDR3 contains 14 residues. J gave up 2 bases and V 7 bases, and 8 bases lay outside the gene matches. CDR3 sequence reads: CSETRQGTYNEQFF. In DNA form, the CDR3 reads TGCAGCGAGACTCGACAGGGAACCTACAATGAGCAGTTCTTC.

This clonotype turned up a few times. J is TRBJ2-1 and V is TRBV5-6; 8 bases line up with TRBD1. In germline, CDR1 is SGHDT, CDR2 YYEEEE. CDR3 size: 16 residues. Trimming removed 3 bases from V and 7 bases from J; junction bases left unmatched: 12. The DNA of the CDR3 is TGTGCCAGCAGCTACCTCGGCAGACAGGGGAGGAATGAGCAGTTCTTC. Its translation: CASSYLGRQGRNEQFF.

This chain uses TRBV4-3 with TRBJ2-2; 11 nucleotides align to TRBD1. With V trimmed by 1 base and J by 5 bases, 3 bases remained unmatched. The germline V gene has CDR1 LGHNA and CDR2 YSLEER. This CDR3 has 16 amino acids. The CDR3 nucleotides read TGCGCCAGCAGCCAAGGGACAGGGGGCTATACCGGGGAGCTGTTTTTT. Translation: CASSQGTGGYTGELFF.

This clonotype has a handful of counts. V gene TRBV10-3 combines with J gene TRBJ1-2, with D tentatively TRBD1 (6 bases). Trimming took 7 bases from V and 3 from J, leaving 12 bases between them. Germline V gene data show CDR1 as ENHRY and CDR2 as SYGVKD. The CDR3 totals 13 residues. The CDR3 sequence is CAITQTGDYGYTF. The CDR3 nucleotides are TGTGCCATCACCCAGACAGGCGACTATGGCTACACCTTC.

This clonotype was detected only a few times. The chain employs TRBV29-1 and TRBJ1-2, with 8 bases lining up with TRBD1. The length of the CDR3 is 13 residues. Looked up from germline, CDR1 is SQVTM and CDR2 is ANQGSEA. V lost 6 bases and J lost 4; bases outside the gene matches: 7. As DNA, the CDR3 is TGCAGCGTCGACAGGGGCAGTGGCTATGGCTACACCTTC. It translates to CSVDRGSGYGYTF.

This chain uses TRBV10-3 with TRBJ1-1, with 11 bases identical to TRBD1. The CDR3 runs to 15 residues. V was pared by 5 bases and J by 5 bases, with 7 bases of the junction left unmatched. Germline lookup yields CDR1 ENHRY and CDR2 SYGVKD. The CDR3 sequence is CAISPLGTGGTEAFF. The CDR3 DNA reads TGTGCCATCAGTCCACTGGGGACAGGGGGGACTGAAGCTTTCTTT.

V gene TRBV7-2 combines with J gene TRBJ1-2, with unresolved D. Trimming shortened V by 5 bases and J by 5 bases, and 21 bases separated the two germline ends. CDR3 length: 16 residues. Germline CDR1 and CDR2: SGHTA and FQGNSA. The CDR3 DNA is TGTGCCAGCAGCACCCTTCGGGCAGGCGCATCATATGGCTACACCTTC. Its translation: CASSTLRAGASYGYTF.

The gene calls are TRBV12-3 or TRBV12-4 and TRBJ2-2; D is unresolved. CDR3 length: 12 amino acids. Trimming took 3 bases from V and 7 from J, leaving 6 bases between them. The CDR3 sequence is CASSFQFGELFF. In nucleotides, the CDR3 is TGTGCCAGCAGTTTCCAGTTCGGGGAGCTGTTTTTT.

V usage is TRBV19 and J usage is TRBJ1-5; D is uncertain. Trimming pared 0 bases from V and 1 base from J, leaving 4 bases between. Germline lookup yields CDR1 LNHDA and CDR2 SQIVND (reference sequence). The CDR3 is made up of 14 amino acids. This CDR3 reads CASSIDGSNQPQHF. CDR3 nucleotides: TGTGCCAGTAGTATAGATGGAAGCAATCAGCCCCAGCATTTT.

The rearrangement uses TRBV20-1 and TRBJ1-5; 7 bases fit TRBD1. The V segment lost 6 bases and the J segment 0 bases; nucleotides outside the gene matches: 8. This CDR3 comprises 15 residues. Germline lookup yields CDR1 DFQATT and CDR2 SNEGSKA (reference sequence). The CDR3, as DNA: TGCAGTGCAAAAACAGGGGAATATAGCAATCAGCCCCAGCATTTT. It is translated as CSAKTGEYSNQPQHF.

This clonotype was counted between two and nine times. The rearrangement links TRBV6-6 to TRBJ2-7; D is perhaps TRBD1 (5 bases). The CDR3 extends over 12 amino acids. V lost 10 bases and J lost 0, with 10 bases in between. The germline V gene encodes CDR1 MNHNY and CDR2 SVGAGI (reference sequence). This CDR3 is CATQGSSYEQYF. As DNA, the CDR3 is TGTGCCACCCAGGGAAGCTCCTACGAGCAGTACTTC.

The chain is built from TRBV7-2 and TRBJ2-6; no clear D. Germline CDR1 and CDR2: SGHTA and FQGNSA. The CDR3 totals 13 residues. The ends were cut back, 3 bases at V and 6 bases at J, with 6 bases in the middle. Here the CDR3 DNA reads TGTGCCAGCAGCTTCTATCAGGCCAACGTCCTGACTTTC. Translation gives CASSFYQANVLTF.